These 28 T cell receptor beta chains originate from one sample sequenced in a study of brain T cells in children with intractable seizures. Time point indicated: blood from clinic visit 5 months post-surgery; TSC patient then seizure free. The repertoire was sequenced with immunoSEQ multiplex PCR; TCRdb's copy has only in-frame clones and lacks some. The profile shows about 340,000 clones, roughly 93% of them singletons. Sequences were derived from peripheral blood, sampled roughly 5 months after surgery. All receptors come from a boy under two years old with tuberous sclerosis and intractable seizures.

CDR3 nucleotides: TGTGCCAGCAGTGAGGAACCGGGGCTCTCCTACGAGCAGTACTTC. Its protein product is CASSEEPGLSYEQYF. The gene calls are TRBV6-4 and TRBJ2-7; D may be TRBD1 or TRBD2 (5 bases each). The CDR3 runs to 15 residues. Trimming removed 3 bases from V and 0 bases from J, with 12 bases in between. CDR1 MRHNA and CDR2 SNTAGT come from the germline V gene.

This chain uses TRBV7-6 with TRBJ2-7; 7 bases are a match to TRBD2. The CDR3 loop spans 17 amino acids. Trimming at V came to 5 bases and at J to 3 bases, leaving 16 bases not matched to a gene. CDR1 is SGHVS and CDR2 is FNYEAQ in the germline V gene. The CDR3 DNA is TGTGCCAGCAGCCCGCTCGGTTGGGCGGGAGCTATCTACGAGCAGTACTTC. Amino acids: CASSPLGWAGAIYEQYF.

The chain couples TRBV16 to TRBJ2-5, with 8 bases that match TRBD1. The CDR3 length is 15 residues. The junction had 10 bases not matched to a gene; V was cut back by 4 bases and J by 6 bases. In germline, CDR1 is KGHSY, CDR2 FQNENV. CDR3 residues: CASSPGTGRGKTQYF. The CDR3 DNA is TGTGCCAGCAGCCCTGGGACAGGCCGCGGGAAGACCCAGTACTTC.

This chain joins TRBV4-2 and TRBJ2-1; D uncertain. This CDR3 has 17 residues. The germline V and J ends were trimmed by 0 bases and 0 bases, with 12 bases remaining between them. Germline V gene sequence: CDR1 LGHNA, CDR2 YNFKEQ. Here the CDR3 reads CASSQDSKPSSYNEQFF. Here the CDR3 DNA reads TGTGCCAGCAGCCAAGATAGCAAGCCGAGCTCCTACAATGAGCAGTTCTTC.

V usage is TRBV7-3 and J usage is TRBJ2-3; D is perhaps TRBD2 (6 bases). Trimming stripped 4 bases from V and 0 bases from J, with 8 bases between. Germline CDR1 reads SGHTA; CDR2 reads FQGTGA. This CDR3 has 14 amino acids. The CDR3 DNA follows: TGTGCCAGCAGCTCGGGACTTAGCACAGATACGCAGTATTTT. It specifies CASSSGLSTDTQYF. Looking up the rest from reference TRBV7-3 and TRBJ2-3 gives the full variable domain: GAGVSQTPSNKVTEKGKYVELRCDPISGHTALYWYRQSLGQGPEFLIYFQGTGAADDSGLPNDRFFAVRPEGSVSTLKIQRTERGDSAVYLCASSSGLSTDTQYFGPGTRLTVL.

The CDR3 DNA reads as TGCGCCAGCAGCCAAGGCCTAAGAGGGAAGAGTAGCCTAGTGGAGCAGTACTTC. This sequence encodes CASSQGLRGKSSLVEQYF. The rearrangement uses TRBV4-1 and TRBJ2-7; possibly TRBD2 for D (5 bases). Germline V gene lookup returns CDR1 MGHRA and CDR2 YSYEKL. The germline V and J ends were trimmed by 1 base and 7 bases, with 26 bases remaining between them. The CDR3 is made up of 18 amino acids.

This rearrangement joins TRBV29-1 to TRBJ1-6, with a possible D match to TRBD1 (5 bases). In germline, CDR1 is SQVTM, CDR2 ANQGSEA. The length of the CDR3 is 13 residues. V shed 8 bases and J shed 2 bases, with 10 bases lying between them. The CDR3 DNA reads as TGCAGCTTCCGACAGACCTATAATTCACCCCTCCACTTT. Translated: CSFRQTYNSPLHF.

The rearrangement uses TRBV19 and TRBJ2-3; D gene unclear. This CDR3 is 13 amino acids long. The germline V and J ends were trimmed by 5 bases and 0 bases, with 6 bases remaining between them. The germline V gene encodes CDR1 LNHDA and CDR2 SQIVND (reference sequence). The CDR3 nucleotides read TGTGCCAGTAGTCGCTCTAGCACAGATACGCAGTATTTT. The encoded protein is CASSRSSTDTQYF.

This clone was counted only a few times. This chain connects TRBV27 to TRBJ1-2, with D maybe TRBD1 (5 bases). The V gene's germline CDR1 is MNHEY and CDR2 SMNVEV (reference sequence). CDR3 length: 15 amino acids. V shed 3 bases and J shed 0 bases, with 11 bases lying between them. Written as DNA, the CDR3 is TGTGCCAGCAGTTTGAGGGGACTATCTAACTATGGCTACACCTTC. Amino acid sequence: CASSLRGLSNYGYTF.

The rearrangement uses TRBV10-3 and TRBJ2-2, with a tentative D call TRBD1 (6 bases). Germline V CDR1 and CDR2: ENHRY, SYGVKD. The CDR3 has 15 residues. The V gene lost 3 bases and the J gene lost 3 bases, with 11 bases spanning the gap. CDR3 sequence reads: CAISEWKGDTGELFF. CDR3 coding DNA: TGTGCCATCAGTGAATGGAAGGGGGACACCGGGGAGCTGTTTTTT.

As regards this clone: Other DNA variants within this sample encode the same CDR3. The chain couples TRBV3-1 (or the pseudogene TRBV3-2) to TRBJ2-3; D is possibly TRBD2 (6 bases). V lost 2 bases and J lost 3, with 9 bases in between. The CDR3 covers 14 residues. Germline CDR1 is LGHDT and CDR2 is YNNKEL (reference sequence). CDR3 residues: CASSQSGGTDTQYF. The CDR3 DNA reads as TGTGCCAGCAGCCAAAGCGGAGGGACAGATACGCAGTATTTT.

V is TRBV5-4 and J is TRBJ1-1; D possibly corresponds to TRBD1 (6 bases). CDR3 length equals 14 residues. Trimming left V 4 bases short and J 1 base short, with 11 bases between. The V gene's germline CDR1 is SGHNT and CDR2 YYREEE (reference sequence). The CDR3 DNA sequence: TGTGCCAGCAGCCGACAGGTGGAGAACACTGAAGCTTTCTTT. Translating it yields CASSRQVENTEAFF.

The V and J genes are TRBV3-1 (or the pseudogene TRBV3-2) and TRBJ1-2; no reliable D call. The CDR3 has 15 residues. With 2 bases removed from V and 4 bases from J, the gap between germline ends came to 14 bases. The germline V gene has CDR1 LGHDT and CDR2 YNNKEL (reference sequence). The CDR3 sequence: CASSQKEGSSYGYTF. CDR3 nucleotide sequence: TGTGCCAGCAGCCAAAAAGAGGGCTCTAGCTATGGCTACACCTTC.

This chain links TRBV10-3 with TRBJ1-6; tentative D call: TRBD1 (6 bases). From germline, CDR1 is ENHRY and CDR2 SYGVKD. V was trimmed by 3 bases and J by 10 bases, leaving 13 bases between them. The length of the CDR3 is 14 residues. CDR3 protein: CAISEVGGGSPLHF. The CDR3, as DNA: TGTGCCATCAGTGAAGTTGGGGGCGGATCACCCCTCCACTTT.

The chain has TRBV5-6 and TRBJ2-3, with 7 bases identical to TRBD2. V shed 1 base and J 2 bases; nucleotides not matched to a gene: 10. The CDR3 is made up of 17 amino acids. Germline loops: CDR1 SGHDT, CDR2 YYEEEE. In DNA, the CDR3 is TGTGCCAGCAGCTTGTGGGTCAGCGGGGATTCCACAGATACGCAGTATTTT. Translating gives CASSLWVSGDSTDTQYF.

This clone appeared once. An end of the junction does not agree with germline; a read error may underlie this. The rearrangement joins TRBV3-1 (or the pseudogene TRBV3-2) to TRBJ1-5; D possibly corresponds to TRBD1 (5 bases). The CDR3 is 15 amino acids. Germline V gene lookup returns CDR1 LGHDT and CDR2 YNNKEL (reference sequence). The CDR3 nucleotides read TGTGCCAGCAGTCAAAAGTCAGGGAGCAGTCAGCCCCAGCATTTT. It yields the protein CASSQKSGSSQPQHF.

V and J are TRBV3-1 (or the pseudogene TRBV3-2) and TRBJ2-7; TRBD2 matches at 12 bases. J lost 5 bases, V lost 4 bases, and 3 bases had no gene match. Germline loops: CDR1 LGHDT, CDR2 YNNKEL (reference sequence). The CDR3 covers 14 residues. The DNA of the CDR3 is TGTGCCAGCAGCCGACTAGCGGGGGATAACGAGCAGTACTTC. Its translation is CASSRLAGDNEQYF.

The rearrangement joins TRBV6-5 to TRBJ1-5, with D possibly matching TRBD1 (5 bases). Trimming cost V 6 bases and J 5 bases, with 14 bases left between them. Looked up from germline, CDR1 is MNHEY and CDR2 is SVGAGI. The CDR3 contains 14 residues. CDR3 bases: TGTGCCAGCAGATGGGGGGTTGGTGATCAGCCCCAGCATTTT. Translated: CASRWGVGDQPQHF.

A single count supports this clone. The CDR3 loop reads CASSLSHPRQPQHF. The CDR3 bases are TGTGCCAGCAGTTTAAGCCATCCCAGGCAGCCCCAGCATTTT. The rearrangement uses TRBV27 and TRBJ1-5; D is undetermined. CDR1 and CDR2 from the germline V gene are MNHEY and SMNVEV (reference sequence). V lost 2 bases and J 7 bases, leaving 12 bases between the germline ends. The CDR3 covers 14 residues.

This chain joins TRBV10-1 and TRBJ2-1; 9 nucleotides line up with TRBD2. J lost 6 bases, V lost 2 bases, and 8 bases had no gene match. CDR1 is WNHNN and CDR2 is SYGVQD in the germline V gene (reference sequence). This CDR3 has 16 residues. This chain's CDR3 is CASSESVAGGSNEQFF. DNA for the CDR3: TGCGCCAGCAGTGAGAGTGTCGCGGGAGGGTCCAATGAGCAGTTCTTC.

The rearrangement links TRBV6-6 to TRBJ2-1, with 8 bases identical to TRBD1. The germline gives CDR1 MNHNY, CDR2 SVGAGI (reference sequence). This CDR3 comprises 16 residues. The ends lost 5 bases at V and 3 bases at J; junction bases unmatched: 9. CDR3 nucleotide sequence: TGTGCCAGCAGTACACACGGACAGGGTAACTACAATGAGCAGTTCTTC. Protein: CASSTHGQGNYNEQFF.

This clone was recorded a few times. V usage is TRBV11-2 and J usage is TRBJ2-5; possibly TRBD2 for D (6 bases). This CDR3 comprises 13 residues. Germline CDR1 SGHAT, CDR2 FQNNGV. V was pared by 5 bases and J by 5 bases, with 12 bases between. DNA of the CDR3: TGTGCCAGCAGCCCGGGAGCCGGGGAGACCCAGTACTTC. Residues: CASSPGAGETQYF.

The chain combines TRBV7-3 with TRBJ1-1; tentative D call: TRBD1 (5 bases). The V end lost 2 bases, the J end lost 3 bases, and 10 bases lay between the germline ends. The CDR3 loop spans 14 amino acids. CDR1 is SGHTA, CDR2 FQGTGA, per germline. The chain's CDR3 is CASSLHGGDTEAFF. In DNA, the CDR3 is TGTGCCAGCAGCTTACACGGGGGGGACACTGAAGCTTTCTTT.

The rearrangement links TRBV6-4 to TRBJ2-7; D remains ambiguous. This CDR3 has 12 amino acids. Germline V gene lookup returns CDR1 MRHNA and CDR2 SNTAGT. The germline V and J ends were trimmed by 6 bases and 13 bases, with 19 bases remaining between them. Here the CDR3 reads CASSVRHRRGYF. CDR3 coding DNA: TGTGCCAGCAGCGTAAGACACCGGAGAGGATACTTC.

This rearrangement joins TRBV7-9 to TRBJ1-1; 11 positions match TRBD1. V shed 5 bases and J 10 bases; nucleotides not matched to a gene: 9. This CDR3 has 14 amino acids. Germline CDR1 is SEHNR and CDR2 is FQNEAQ (reference sequence). In nucleotides, the CDR3 is TGTGCCAGCAGCCCGGGACAGGGGGTTTTGGGAGCTTTCTTT. Amino acid sequence: CASSPGQGVLGAFF.

The rearrangement uses TRBV7-9 and TRBJ1-2; 9 nucleotides align to TRBD1. This CDR3 region has 15 residues. Germline lookup yields CDR1 SEHNR and CDR2 FQNEAQ (reference sequence). V lost 3 bases to trimming and J lost 2 bases; unmatched junction nucleotides: 4. CDR3 amino acids: CASSFGTGWNYGYTF. As DNA, the CDR3 is TGTGCCAGCAGCTTTGGGACAGGGTGGAACTATGGCTACACCTTC. Full variable domain (remainder filled in from reference TRBV7-9 and TRBJ1-2): DTGVSQNPRHKITKRGQNVTFRCDPISEHNRLYWYRQTLGQGPEFLTYFQNEAQLEKSRLLSDRFSAERPKGSFSTLEIQRTEQGDSAMYLCASSFGTGWNYGYTFGSGTRLTVV.

The chain links TRBV19 to TRBJ1-1, with 9 nucleotides matching TRBD1. Germline CDR1 is LNHDA and CDR2 is SQIVND (reference sequence). The CDR3 extends over 12 amino acids. J gave up 3 bases and V 10 bases, and 3 bases lay outside the gene matches. The CDR3 loop reads CATGTGYTEAFF. The CDR3 nucleotides are TGTGCCACCGGGACAGGGTACACTGAAGCTTTCTTT. The full variable domain, with the rest looked up from reference TRBV19 and TRBJ1-1, is DGGITQSPKYLFRKEGQNVTLSCEQNLNHDAMYWYRQDPGQGLRLIYYSQIVNDFQKGDIAEGYSVSREKKESFPLTVTSAQKNPTAFYLCATGTGYTEAFFGQGTRLTVV.

This chain connects TRBV27 to TRBJ1-2, with 8 bases aligning to TRBD1. Germline CDR1 reads MNHEY; CDR2 reads SMNVEV (reference sequence). This CDR3 has 14 residues. V was pared by 5 bases and J by 6 bases, with 8 bases of the junction left unmatched. The CDR3: CASSKQGVKDGYTF. For the CDR3, the DNA is TGTGCCAGCAGTAAACAGGGGGTTAAGGATGGCTACACCTTC.